This is a list of T cell receptor beta chains from one sample in a study of cytomegalovirus exposure and HLA in healthy donors. TCRdb's table, derived via immunoSEQ multiplex PCR, lists solely in-frame clones and lacks some. Among 100,000 to 150,000 clones, over 70% were seen once, and the ten largest hold roughly 4%. The sequencing input was PBMCs. These TCRs come from a woman in her forties in good health and CMV-seronegative. CDR3s include the opening cysteine and the closing phenylalanine or tryptophan. Fields, in order: CDR3 DNA, CDR3 protein, V gene, J gene, clone size, D gene. The D gene is left open where the match is weak. Clone size, where shown, is once, few, many, or a class for clones that have expanded.

cdr3_nt: TGTGCCAGTACCCAACAGGGGGCCGGCGGGCCCCAGCATTTT
cdr3_aa: CASTQQGAGGPQHF
v_call: TRBV19
j_call: TRBJ1-5
clone_size: .
d_call: TRBD1

cdr3_nt: TGTGCCAGCAGTGAAGATATACTAGTCGCCTACCCCTACGTAGAGCAGTACTTC
cdr3_aa: CASSEDILVAYPYVEQYF
v_call: TRBV2
j_call: TRBJ2-7
clone_size: once
d_call: .

cdr3_nt: TGTGCCAGCAGCCGACAGGGCGAGGTGACGCGCTACACCTTC
cdr3_aa: CASSRQGEVTRYTF
v_call: TRBV7-9
j_call: TRBJ1-2
clone_size: .
d_call: TRBD1

cdr3_nt: TGTCCCAGCAGTGTCCGGGACAGGGTCCATCAGCCCCAGCATTTT
cdr3_aa: CPSSVRDRVHQPQHF
v_call: TRBV6-1
j_call: TRBJ1-5
clone_size: .
d_call: TRBD1

cdr3_nt: TGTGCCAGCACCCTCGAAGGGGGGGACTATAGCACAGATACGCAGTATTTT
cdr3_aa: CASTLEGGDYSTDTQYF
v_call: TRBV7-9
j_call: TRBJ2-3
clone_size: .
d_call: .

cdr3_nt: TGTGCCAGCACGGGGTCTAGCGGGAGGAACACCGGGGAGCTGTTTTTT
cdr3_aa: CASTGSSGRNTGELFF
v_call: TRBV5-4
j_call: TRBJ2-2
clone_size: .
d_call: TRBD2

cdr3_nt: TGTGCCAGCAGCTTAGCCGGGACAGGGGATTATGGCTACACCTTC
cdr3_aa: CASSLAGTGDYGYTF
v_call: TRBV7-2
j_call: TRBJ1-2
clone_size: .
d_call: TRBD1

cdr3_nt: TGCGCCAGCAGCCCAGACAGGGAGTGGTACAATGAGCAGTTCTTC
cdr3_aa: CASSPDREWYNEQFF
v_call: TRBV5-1
j_call: TRBJ2-1
clone_size: .
d_call: TRBD1

cdr3_nt: TGTGCCAGCAGTGAAAGGACGGGACTAGCGGGAGTACAGTTCTTC
cdr3_aa: CASSERTGLAGVQFF
v_call: TRBV6-1
j_call: TRBJ2-1
clone_size: .
d_call: TRBD2

cdr3_nt: TGCGCCAGCAGCCAAGACCCTAAGAGCGGGGGGGCCTCGAGGGAGACCCAGTACTTC
cdr3_aa: CASSQDPKSGGASRETQYF
v_call: TRBV4-1
j_call: TRBJ2-5
clone_size: .
d_call: TRBD2

cdr3_nt: TGTGCCAGCAGCTTATCCGGGAGCACAGATACGCAGTATTTT
cdr3_aa: CASSLSGSTDTQYF
v_call: TRBV7-3
j_call: TRBJ2-3
clone_size: .
d_call: .

cdr3_nt: TGTGCCAGCAGCTCACCGGAGACCACTGAAGCTTTCTTT
cdr3_aa: CASSSPETTEAFF
v_call: TRBV7-9
j_call: TRBJ1-1
clone_size: .
d_call: .

cdr3_nt: TGTGCTAGCAGCCCCACCCCCCCGGGGACCGGGGAGCTGTTTTTT
cdr3_aa: CASSPTPPGTGELFF
v_call: TRBV7-7
j_call: TRBJ2-2
clone_size: once
d_call: .

cdr3_nt: TGCAGCGTTGTGGGCAGATTAGCTAACTATGGCTACACCTTC
cdr3_aa: CSVVGRLANYGYTF
v_call: TRBV29-1
j_call: TRBJ1-2
clone_size: .
d_call: .

cdr3_nt: TGTGCCAGCAGTTTAATCGGGGGAACGGCAGATACGCAGTATTTT
cdr3_aa: CASSLIGGTADTQYF
v_call: TRBV27
j_call: TRBJ2-3
clone_size: .
d_call: .

cdr3_nt: TGCGCCAGCAGCCAACCCTTGGAGGGCCAGCCCCAGCATTTT
cdr3_aa: CASSQPLEGQPQHF
v_call: TRBV4-1
j_call: TRBJ1-5
clone_size: .
d_call: .